This T cell receptor beta chain was recorded in a study of T cells in Graves' hyperthyroidism and ophthalmopathy. Amplification of TCR beta CDR3 regions was performed using RNA transcripts as template. HTBI primers were the set used in a first-round RT-PCR of the TCR CDR3. A single record per CDR3 protein comes from TCRdb applying MiXCR to the multiplex PCR reads. The sample includes approximately 410,000 distinct CDR3 sequences, 14% to 15% of them seen just once. Deletions cut 0 bases from V and 0 bases from J, with 15 bases between. The CDR3 covers 17 residues. CDR1 and CDR2 from the germline V gene are SGDLS and YYNGEE. The PBMCs were sourced from fresh peripheral blood (10 ml).

The TCR was taken from a man younger than 35 with Graves' ophthalmopathy. Specimen: blood. J is TRBJ1-1 and V is TRBV9; D is uncertain. CDR3 nucleotide sequence: TGTGCCAGCAGCGTAGGGTCCTATCCGGGAATGAACACTGAAGCTTTCTTT. It specifies CASSVGSYPGMNTEAFF.